This is a list of T cell receptor beta chains from one sample in a study of blood T cells in healthy people across ages. From the 5' RACE reads, TCRdb called clonotypes with MiXCR, one entry per CDR3 protein. In the table there are 700,000 to 900,000 distinct CDR3 sequences, around 24% of which are singletons. These data are also associated with another study on T cells of mothers and their children.

Sequenced material: blood. The receptors stem from a boy younger than 18 in good health. CDR3s include the opening cysteine and the closing phenylalanine or tryptophan. The order of the fields is clone size, D gene, J gene, V gene, CDR3 DNA, CDR3 protein. A D gene is named only where the DNA matches it firmly. Size tells how often a clone was seen (once, few, many) or the class of an expanded clone, and some rows leave it out.

.,TRBD2,TRBJ2-1,TRBV11-2,TGTGCCAGCAGCCGACCGGGACTAGCGGGGGGCTCGGGTGAGCAGTTCTTC,CASSRPGLAGGSGEQFF
.,.,TRBJ2-5,TRBV4-1,TGCGCCAGCAGCCTAGGTTTACGTAGCGACCAAGAGACCCAGTACTTC,CASSLGLRSDQETQYF
.,.,TRBJ2-1,TRBV12-3/TRBV12-4,TGTGCCAGCAGTTTACGCGGGGGCTACCCGACAGAGCAGTTCTTC,CASSLRGGYPTEQFF
few,TRBD1,TRBJ2-4,TRBV18,TGTGCCAGCTCACCACCGACAGGGGGAGTGGGCATTCAGTACTTC,CASSPPTGGVGIQYF
few,TRBD2,TRBJ2-5,TRBV3-1,TGTGCCAGCAGCCAATCACTAGCGGAGACCCAGTACTTC,CASSQSLAETQYF
few,.,TRBJ2-2,TRBV6-2/TRBV6-3,TGTGCCAGCAGTACGGGAGCTGACGGGGAGCTGTTTTTT,CASSTGADGELFF
.,.,TRBJ1-6,TRBV6-5,TGTGCCAGCAGTTACCAGCGTGGGACGGACGATTCACCCCTCCACTTT,CASSYQRGTDDSPLHF
many,TRBD1,TRBJ2-1,TRBV15,TGTGCCACCGAGGGGGCCGAGCCGAATGAGCAGTTCTTC,CATEGAEPNEQFF
few,TRBD2,TRBJ2-7,TRBV9,TGTGCCAGCAGCGTAGGGGCGAGCGGGGGGAACACCTACGAGCAGTACTTC,CASSVGASGGNTYEQYF
many,.,TRBJ2-3,TRBV20-1,TGCAGTGCTAGAGTGGCGGGGTCAGATACGCAGTATTTT,CSARVAGSDTQYF
few,.,TRBJ2-7,TRBV2,TGTGCCAGCAGTGAAACAGCCCTATACTCCTACGAGCAGTACTTC,CASSETALYSYEQYF
few,TRBD2,TRBJ2-5,TRBV10-3,TGTGCCATCAGTTACTCCCCTTCTAGCGGGGGGCAAGAGACCCAGTACTTC,CAISYSPSSGGQETQYF
few,.,TRBJ2-6,TRBV2,TGTGCCAGCAGTGAATGGGCTGGGGCCAACGTCCTGACTTTC,CASSEWAGANVLTF
.,.,TRBJ2-1,TRBV12-3/TRBV12-4,TGTGCCAGCAGTTTAGTCCTGGGGGACTCGGGGCAGTTCTTC,CASSLVLGDSGQFF
.,.,TRBJ1-2,TRBV12-3/TRBV12-4,TGTGCCAGCAGGCCTAATGCTAACTATGGCTACACCTTC,CASRPNANYGYTF
few,TRBD2,TRBJ2-1,TRBV9,TGTGCCAGCAACGAACCTACTAGCGATGAGCAGTTCTTC,CASNEPTSDEQFF
.,.,TRBJ1-2,TRBV5-1,TGCGCCAGCAACTTGGCTGAGCAGGGAGGCTATGGCTACCCCTTC,CASNLAEQGGYGYPF
few,.,TRBJ2-1,TRBV7-6,TGTGCCAGCAGCGTAAGAGAGGGGTACAATGAGCAGTTCTTC,CASSVREGYNEQFF
few,.,TRBJ2-7,TRBV18,TGTGCCAGCTCACCGGCAGGGGGGAATTACGAGCAGTACTTC,CASSPAGGNYEQYF
few,.,TRBJ2-7,TRBV2,TGTGCCAGCGCGACCTCCTACGAGCAGTACTTC,CASATSYEQYF
.,.,TRBJ2-7,TRBV27,TGTGCCAGCTCCCTGGTAGGTAGCGGCTACGAGCAGTACTTC,CASSLVGSGYEQYF
.,.,TRBJ2-6,TRBV5-1,TGCGCCAGCAGCTTGGGAGGGACGGATATCGGAGGGGCCAACGTCCTGACTTTC,CASSLGGTDIGGANVLTF
few,TRBD1,TRBJ2-1,TRBV14,TGTGCCAGCAGCCAAGAGTCCGGGACAGGGGATTTTTGGGCGGGTGAGCAGTTCTTC,CASSQESGTGDFWAGEQFF
.,.,TRBJ1-1,TRBV2,TGTGCCAGCAGTGAGGAAGCCATGAACACTGAAGCTTTCTTT,CASSEEAMNTEAFF
few,.,TRBJ2-1,TRBV5-1,TGCGCCAGCAGCTTGCATTCCCGGGACAATGAGCAGTTCTTC,CASSLHSRDNEQFF
.,TRBD2,TRBJ2-3,TRBV7-8,TGTGCCAGCAGCCGCGGACTAGCGGGCCGCACAGATACGCAGTATTTT,CASSRGLAGRTDTQYF
.,TRBD2,TRBJ2-5,TRBV4-1,TGCGCCAGCAGCCCCATAGCGGGGACTAAAGAGACCCAGTACTTC,CASSPIAGTKETQYF
.,.,TRBJ2-2,TRBV5-5,TGTGCCAGCAGCGTGTCCCCGTCTAACACCGGGGAGCTGTTTTTT,CASSVSPSNTGELFF
.,TRBD2,TRBJ2-1,TRBV7-7,TGTGCCAGCAGCTTATCCGTGGGGACTAGATACAATGAGCAGTTCTTC,CASSLSVGTRYNEQFF